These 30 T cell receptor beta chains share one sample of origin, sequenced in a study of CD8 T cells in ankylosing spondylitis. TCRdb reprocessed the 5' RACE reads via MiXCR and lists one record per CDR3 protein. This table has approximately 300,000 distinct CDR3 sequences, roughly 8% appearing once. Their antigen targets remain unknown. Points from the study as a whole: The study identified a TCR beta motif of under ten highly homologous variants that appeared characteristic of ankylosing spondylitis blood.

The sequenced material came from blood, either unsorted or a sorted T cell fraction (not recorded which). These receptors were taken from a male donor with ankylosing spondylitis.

The CDR3, as DNA: TGTGCCAGCAGCCAAGATGGGCTAGCGCTGTTCTTC. This codes for CASSQDGLALFF. The rearrangement uses TRBV14 and TRBJ2-1; weak D call: TRBD2 (6 bases). Germline values: CDR1 SGHDN, CDR2 FVKESK. This CDR3 contains 12 residues. V was pared by 0 bases and J by 15 bases, with 12 bases between.

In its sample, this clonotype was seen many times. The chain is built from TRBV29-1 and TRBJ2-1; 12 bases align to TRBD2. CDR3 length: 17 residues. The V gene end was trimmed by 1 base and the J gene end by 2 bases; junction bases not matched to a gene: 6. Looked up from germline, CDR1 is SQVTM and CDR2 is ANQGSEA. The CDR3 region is CSVEGLAGVRPYNEQFF. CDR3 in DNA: TGCAGCGTTGAAGGACTAGCGGGAGTTAGGCCCTACAATGAGCAGTTCTTC.

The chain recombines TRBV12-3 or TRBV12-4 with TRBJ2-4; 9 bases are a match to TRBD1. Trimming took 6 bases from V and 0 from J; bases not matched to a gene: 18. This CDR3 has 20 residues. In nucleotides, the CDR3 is TGTGCCAGCAGACCCACCGGGACAGGGAATCCAGGGGTAGCCAAAAACATTCAGTACTTC. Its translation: CASRPTGTGNPGVAKNIQYF.

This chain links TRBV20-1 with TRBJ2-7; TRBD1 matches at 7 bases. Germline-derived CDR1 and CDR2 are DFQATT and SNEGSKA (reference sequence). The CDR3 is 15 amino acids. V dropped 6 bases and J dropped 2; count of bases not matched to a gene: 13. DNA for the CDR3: TGCAGTGCCCGAAGTGACAGGGCGGTCCCCTACGAGCAGTACTTC. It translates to CSARSDRAVPYEQYF.

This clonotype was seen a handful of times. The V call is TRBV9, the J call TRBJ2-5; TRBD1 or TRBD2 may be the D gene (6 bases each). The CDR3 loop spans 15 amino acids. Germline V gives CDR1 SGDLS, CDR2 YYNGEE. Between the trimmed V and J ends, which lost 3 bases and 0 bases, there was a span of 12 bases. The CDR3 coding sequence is TGTGCCAGCAGCGCGGGGGCCAGCAACCAAGAGACCCAGTACTTC. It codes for CASSAGASNQETQYF.

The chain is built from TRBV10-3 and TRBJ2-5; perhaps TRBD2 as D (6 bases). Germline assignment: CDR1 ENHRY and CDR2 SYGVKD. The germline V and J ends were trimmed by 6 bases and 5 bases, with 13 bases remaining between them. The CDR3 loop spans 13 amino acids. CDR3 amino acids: CAIREGLGETQYF. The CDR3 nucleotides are TGTGCCATCAGAGAGGGACTCGGGGAGACCCAGTACTTC.

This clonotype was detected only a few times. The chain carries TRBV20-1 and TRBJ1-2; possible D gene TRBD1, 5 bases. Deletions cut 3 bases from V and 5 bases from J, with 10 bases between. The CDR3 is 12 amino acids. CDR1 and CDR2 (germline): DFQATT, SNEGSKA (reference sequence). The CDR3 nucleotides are TGCAGTGCTAGCTCTGACAGATATGGCTACACCTTC. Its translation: CSASSDRYGYTF.

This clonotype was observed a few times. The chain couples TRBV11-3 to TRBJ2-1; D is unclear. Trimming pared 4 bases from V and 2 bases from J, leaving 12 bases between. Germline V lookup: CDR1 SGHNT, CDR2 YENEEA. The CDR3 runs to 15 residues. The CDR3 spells CASSSLASPYNEQFF. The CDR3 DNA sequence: TGTGCCAGCAGCTCTTTGGCGAGCCCCTACAATGAGCAGTTCTTC.

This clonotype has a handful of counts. The CDR3 bases are TGCAGTGCTAGACGGACAGGGATGCGCTCTGGGGCCAACGTCCTGACTTTC. It yields the protein CSARRTGMRSGANVLTF. The V call is TRBV20-1, the J call TRBJ2-6; 8 bases agree with TRBD1. The junction had 6 bases not matched to a gene; V was cut back by 2 bases and J by 0 bases. The CDR3 has 17 residues. Germline CDR1 reads DFQATT; CDR2 reads SNEGSKA (reference sequence).

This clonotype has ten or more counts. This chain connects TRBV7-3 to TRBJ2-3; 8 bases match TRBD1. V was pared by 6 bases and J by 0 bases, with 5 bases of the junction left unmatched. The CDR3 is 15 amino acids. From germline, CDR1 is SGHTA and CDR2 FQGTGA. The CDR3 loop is CASSSRGQSTDTQYF. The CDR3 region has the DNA TGTGCCAGCAGTTCCAGGGGGCAGAGCACAGATACGCAGTATTTT.

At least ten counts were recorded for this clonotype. In DNA form, the CDR3 reads TGCAGCGTTGAATTCTGGGCGGGCACTGAAGCTTTCTTT. Its protein is CSVEFWAGTEAFF. The J gene is TRBJ1-1, the V gene TRBV29-1; D not certain. Germline V gives CDR1 SQVTM, CDR2 ANQGSEA. V was pared by 2 bases and J by 4 bases, with 11 bases between. The CDR3 is made up of 13 amino acids.

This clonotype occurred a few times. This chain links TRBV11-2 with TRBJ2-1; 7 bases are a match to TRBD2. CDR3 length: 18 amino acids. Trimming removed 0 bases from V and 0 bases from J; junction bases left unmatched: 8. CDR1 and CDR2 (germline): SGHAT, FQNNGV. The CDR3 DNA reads TGTGCCAGCAGCTTAGAATCTGGGGGGAGGGCCTCCTACAATGAGCAGTTCTTC. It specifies CASSLESGGRASYNEQFF.

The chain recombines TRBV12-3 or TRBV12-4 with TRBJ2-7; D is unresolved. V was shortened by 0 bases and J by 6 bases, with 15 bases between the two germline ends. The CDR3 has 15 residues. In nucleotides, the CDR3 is TGTGCCAGCAGTTTAGCGCGGCAGTTTGTAGGCGAGCAGTACTTC. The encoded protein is CASSLARQFVGEQYF.

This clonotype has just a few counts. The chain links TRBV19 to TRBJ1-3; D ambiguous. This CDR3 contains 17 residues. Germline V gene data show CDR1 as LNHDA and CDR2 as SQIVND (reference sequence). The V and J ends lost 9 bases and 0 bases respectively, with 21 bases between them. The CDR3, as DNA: TGTGCCAGCCATTCACTTGTAACGGGGAGCTCTGGAAACACCATATATTTT. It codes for CASHSLVTGSSGNTIYF.

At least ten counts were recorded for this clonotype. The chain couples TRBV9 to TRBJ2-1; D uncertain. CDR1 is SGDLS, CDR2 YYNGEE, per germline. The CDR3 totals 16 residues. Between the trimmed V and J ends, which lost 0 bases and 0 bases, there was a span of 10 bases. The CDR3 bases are TGTGCCAGCAGCGTAGTTGACGGCAGCTCCTACAATGAGCAGTTCTTC. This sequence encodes CASSVVDGSSYNEQFF. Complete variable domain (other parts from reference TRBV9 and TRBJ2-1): DSGVTQTPKHLITATGQRVTLRCSPRSGDLSVYWYQQSLDQGLQFLIQYYNGEERAKGNILERFSAQQFPDLHSELNLSSLELGDSALYFCASSVVDGSSYNEQFFGPGTRLTVL.

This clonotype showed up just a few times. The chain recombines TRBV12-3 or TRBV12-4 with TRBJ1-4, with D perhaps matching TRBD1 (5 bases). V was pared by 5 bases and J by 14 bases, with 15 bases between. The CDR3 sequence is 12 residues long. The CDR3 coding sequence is TGTGCCAGCAGTCAGCAACAGGCGACCCTGTTTTTT. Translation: CASSQQQATLFF.

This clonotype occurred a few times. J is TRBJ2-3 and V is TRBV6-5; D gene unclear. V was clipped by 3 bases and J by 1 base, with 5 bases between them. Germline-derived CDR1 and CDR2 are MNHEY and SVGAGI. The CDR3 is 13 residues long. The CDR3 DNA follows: TGTGCCAGCAGTTATACGGGCACAGATACGCAGTATTTT. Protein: CASSYTGTDTQYF.

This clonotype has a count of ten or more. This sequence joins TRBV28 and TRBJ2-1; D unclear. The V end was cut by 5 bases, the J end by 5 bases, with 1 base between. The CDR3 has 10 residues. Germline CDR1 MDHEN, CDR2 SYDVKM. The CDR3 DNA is TGTGCCAGCAGTCACAATGAGCAGTTCTTC. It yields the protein CASSHNEQFF.

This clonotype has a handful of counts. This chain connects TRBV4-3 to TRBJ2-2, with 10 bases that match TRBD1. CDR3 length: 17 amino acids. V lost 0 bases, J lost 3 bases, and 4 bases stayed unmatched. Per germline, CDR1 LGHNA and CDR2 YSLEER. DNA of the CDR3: TGCGCCAGCAGCCAAGATGGACAGGGGGAGGACACCGGGGAGCTGTTTTTT. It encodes CASSQDGQGEDTGELFF.

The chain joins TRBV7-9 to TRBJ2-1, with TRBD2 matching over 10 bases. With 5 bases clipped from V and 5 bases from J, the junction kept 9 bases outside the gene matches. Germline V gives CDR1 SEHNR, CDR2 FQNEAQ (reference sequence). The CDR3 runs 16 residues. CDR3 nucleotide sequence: TGTGCCAGCAGCCGGGCGGCTAGCGGGAGCAACAATGAGCAGTTCTTC. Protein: CASSRAASGSNNEQFF.

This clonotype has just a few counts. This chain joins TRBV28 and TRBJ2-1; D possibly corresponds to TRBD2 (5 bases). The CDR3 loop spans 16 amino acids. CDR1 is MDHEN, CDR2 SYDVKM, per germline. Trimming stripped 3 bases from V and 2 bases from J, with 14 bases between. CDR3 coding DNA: TGTGCCAGCAGTTTCCGCGGAGGCCTGACCTACAATGAGCAGTTCTTC. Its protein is CASSFRGGLTYNEQFF.

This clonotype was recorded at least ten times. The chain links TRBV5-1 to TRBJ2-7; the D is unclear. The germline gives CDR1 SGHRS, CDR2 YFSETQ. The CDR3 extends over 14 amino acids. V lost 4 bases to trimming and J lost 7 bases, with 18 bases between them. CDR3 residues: CASSPNWVKGEQYF. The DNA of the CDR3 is TGCGCCAGCAGCCCGAATTGGGTTAAGGGAGAGCAGTACTTC.

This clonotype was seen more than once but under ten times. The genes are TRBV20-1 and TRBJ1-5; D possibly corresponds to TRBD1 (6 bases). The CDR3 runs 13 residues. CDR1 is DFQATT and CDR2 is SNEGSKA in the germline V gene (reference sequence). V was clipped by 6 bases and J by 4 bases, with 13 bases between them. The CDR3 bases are TGCAGTGCGACCTGGACAGCTAATCAGCCCCAGCATTTT. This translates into CSATWTANQPQHF.

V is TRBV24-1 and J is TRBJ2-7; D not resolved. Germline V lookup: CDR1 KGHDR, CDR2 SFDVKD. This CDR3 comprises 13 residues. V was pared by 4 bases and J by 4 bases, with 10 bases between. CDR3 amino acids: CATSDSHLYEQYF. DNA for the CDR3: TGTGCCACCAGTGACTCCCACCTTTACGAGCAGTACTTC.

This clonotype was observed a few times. In DNA, the CDR3 is TGCGCCAGCAGCTTTACAGGGATGTTACAAGCCGCAACTAATGAAAAACTGTTTTTT. Residues: CASSFTGMLQAATNEKLFF. The chain uses TRBV5-1 and TRBJ1-4; a weak D match, TRBD1 (6 bases). The germline V gene has CDR1 SGHRS and CDR2 YFSETQ. The V end was cut by 2 bases, the J end by 0 bases, with 20 bases between. This CDR3 is 19 amino acids long.

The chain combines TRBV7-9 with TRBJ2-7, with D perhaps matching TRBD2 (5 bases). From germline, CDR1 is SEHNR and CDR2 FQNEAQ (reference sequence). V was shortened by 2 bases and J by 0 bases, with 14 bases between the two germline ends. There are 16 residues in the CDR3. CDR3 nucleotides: TGTGCCAGCAGCTTAAGTCAGCGGCGGCTCTCCTACGAGCAGTACTTC. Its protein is CASSLSQRRLSYEQYF.

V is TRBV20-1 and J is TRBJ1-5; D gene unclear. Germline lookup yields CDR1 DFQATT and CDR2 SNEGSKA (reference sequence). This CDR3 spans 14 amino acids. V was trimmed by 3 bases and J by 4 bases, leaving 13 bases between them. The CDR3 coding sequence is TGCAGTGCTAGGACCCTCGGGTTAAATCAGCCCCAGCATTTT. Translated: CSARTLGLNQPQHF.

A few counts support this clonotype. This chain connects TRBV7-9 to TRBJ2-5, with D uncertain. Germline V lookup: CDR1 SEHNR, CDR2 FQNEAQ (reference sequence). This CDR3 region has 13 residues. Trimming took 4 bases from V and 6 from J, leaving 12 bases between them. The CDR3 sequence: CASSSGPFQTQYF. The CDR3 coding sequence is TGTGCCAGCAGCTCCGGACCATTCCAGACCCAGTACTTC.

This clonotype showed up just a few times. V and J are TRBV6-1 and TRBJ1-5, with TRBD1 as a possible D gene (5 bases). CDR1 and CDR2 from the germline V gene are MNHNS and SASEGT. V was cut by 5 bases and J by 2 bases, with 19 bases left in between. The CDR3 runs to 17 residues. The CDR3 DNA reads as TGTGCCAGCAGTCCTTGGGGGGGGAGAGGAGGCAATCAGCCCCAGCATTTT. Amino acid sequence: CASSPWGGRGGNQPQHF.

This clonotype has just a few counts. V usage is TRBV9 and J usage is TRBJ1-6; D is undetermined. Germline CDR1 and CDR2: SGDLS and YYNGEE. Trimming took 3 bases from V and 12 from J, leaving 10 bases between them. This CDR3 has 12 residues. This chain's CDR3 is CASSASGGPLHF. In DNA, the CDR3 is TGTGCCAGCAGCGCGTCGGGTGGACCCCTCCACTTT.